Listed here is a single T cell receptor (beta chain). What it binds is not known. These data are taken from a study of human T cells and chemical hapten exposure. Study in general: Upper inner arm skin measuring about 2 cm by about 2 cm received 2% DPC for sensitization. There were per-sample TCR yield variations, arising mainly from small pooled library volume differences. Whole-study findings and limits: Controls had significantly fewer large CDR3 similarity clusters than were formed by expanded TCRs.

Time point noted: patch test 3, about 24 weeks after DPC sensitization. The treatment was: therapeutic diphenylcyclopropenone sensitization with weekly scalp DPC. Germline-derived CDR1 and CDR2 are SEHNR and FQNEAQ (reference sequence). Trimming shortened V by 5 bases and J by 6 bases, and 11 bases separated the two germline ends. This CDR3 spans 14 amino acids. TCRdb reprocessed the RACE reads via MiXCR and lists one record per CDR3 protein. The table records more than 70,000 distinct CDR3 sequences, 11% of them present only once. Sequencing was performed on whole blood, taken in connection with sensitization to the hapten diphenylcyclopropenone (DPC). J is TRBJ1-6 and V is TRBV7-9, with D perhaps TRBD1 (6 bases). The source is a woman aged 25 to 45 with alopecia areata. Some clones in this sample may be carry-over from other donors' samples. The CDR3 protein is CASSPGHFNSPLHF. CDR3 nucleotide sequence: TGTGCCAGCAGCCCGGGACACTTTAATTCACCCCTCCACTTT.